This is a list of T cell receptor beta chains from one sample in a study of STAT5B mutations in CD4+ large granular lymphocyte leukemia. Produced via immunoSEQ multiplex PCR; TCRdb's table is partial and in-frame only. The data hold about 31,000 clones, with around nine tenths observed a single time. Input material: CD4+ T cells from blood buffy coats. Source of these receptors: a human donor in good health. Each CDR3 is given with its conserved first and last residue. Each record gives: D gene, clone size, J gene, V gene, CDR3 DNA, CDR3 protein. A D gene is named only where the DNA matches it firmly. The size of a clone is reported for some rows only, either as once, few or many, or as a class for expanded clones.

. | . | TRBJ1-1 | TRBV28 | TGTGCCAGCAGTCCAATGGGGGGCGGCGCTGAAGCTTTCTTT | CASSPMGGGAEAFF
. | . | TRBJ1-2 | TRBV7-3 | TGTGCCAGCAGTCCTTCAGGGGCCAGTGGTGGCTACACCTTC | CASSPSGASGGYTF
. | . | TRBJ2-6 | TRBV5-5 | TGTGCCAGCAGCTTGGCGGGGACTGGGGCCAACGTCCTGACTTTC | CASSLAGTGANVLTF
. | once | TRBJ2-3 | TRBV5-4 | TGTGCCAGCAGCTTGAAAGGGTTCAGCACAGATACGCAGTATTTT | CASSLKGFSTDTQYF
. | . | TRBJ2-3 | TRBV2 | TGTGCCAGCAGTAAGGACAGCACAGATACGCAGTATTTT | CASSKDSTDTQYF
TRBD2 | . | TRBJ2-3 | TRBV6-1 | TGTGCCAGCAGTGTCAGACTAGCGGGAGCAGATACGCAGTATTTT | CASSVRLAGADTQYF
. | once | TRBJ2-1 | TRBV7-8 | TGTGCCAGCAGGATAATCACAGGGGAGGCATCCTACAATGAGCAGTTCTTC | CASRIITGEASYNEQFF
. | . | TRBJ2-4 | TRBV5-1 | TGCGCCAGCAGCTTTGGAGACCACCGACCTCAAAACATTCAGTACTTC | CASSFGDHRPQNIQYF
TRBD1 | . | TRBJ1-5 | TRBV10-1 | TGCGCCAGCAGGGCCGACAGGGGCGGCAATCAGCCCCAGCATTTT | CASRADRGGNQPQHF
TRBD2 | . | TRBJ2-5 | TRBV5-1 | TGCGCCAGCAGCTTGAAAGGGGCGGGAGGGCACCGAGAGACCCAGTACTTC | CASSLKGAGGHRETQYF
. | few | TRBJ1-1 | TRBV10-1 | TGCGCCAGCACCCAGTCGCACGGGACTGAAGCTTTCTTT | CASTQSHGTEAFF
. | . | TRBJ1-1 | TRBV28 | TGTGCCAGCCGGTGGGCTGGCACTGAAGCTTTCTTT | CASRWAGTEAFF
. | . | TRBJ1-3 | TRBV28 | TGTGCCAGCAGTTCGTCCCAAGGAAACACCATATATTTT | CASSSSQGNTIYF
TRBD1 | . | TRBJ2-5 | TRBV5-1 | TGCGCCAGCAGCCCGACGGGACAGGGTAGAGAGACCCAGTACTTC | CASSPTGQGRETQYF
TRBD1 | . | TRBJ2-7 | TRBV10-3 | TGTGCCACCAGGGGACAGGGGGCCTACGAGCAGTACTTC | CATRGQGAYEQYF
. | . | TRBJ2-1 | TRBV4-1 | TGTGGTAGCGGAGGCTACAACAATGAGCAGTTCTTC | CGSGGYNNEQFF
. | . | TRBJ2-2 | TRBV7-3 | TGTGCCAGCAGCCCCCAGTCAGGGGTAGGCACCGGGGAGCTGTTTTTT | CASSPQSGVGTGELFF
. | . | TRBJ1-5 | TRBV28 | TGTGCCAGCAGTTTATGGGACTTGAATCGGCGTCAGCCCCAGCATTTT | CASSLWDLNRRQPQHF
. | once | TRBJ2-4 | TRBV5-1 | TGCGCCAGCTCACAGGACGGGGGAACCAAAAACATTCAGTACTTC | CASSQDGGTKNIQYF
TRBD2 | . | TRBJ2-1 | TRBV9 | TGTGCCAGCAGCGTAGAGGGAGCGGGAGGAGGAGGTGAGCAGTTCTTC | CASSVEGAGGGGEQFF
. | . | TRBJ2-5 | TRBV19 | TGTGCCAGTAGTCTGCAGTATGCGGAGACCCAGTACTTC | CASSLQYAETQYF
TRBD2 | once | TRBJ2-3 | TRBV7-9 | TGTGCCAGCAGCTTAGCGGGAGGGGTGACAGATACGCAGTATTTT | CASSLAGGVTDTQYF
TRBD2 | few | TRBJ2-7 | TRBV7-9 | TGTGCCAGCAGTCGCCCAGGGACTAGCACCTACGAGCAGTACTTC | CASSRPGTSTYEQYF
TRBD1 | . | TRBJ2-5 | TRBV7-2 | TGTGCCAGCAGCTCAAGGACAGGGGGTTTGGAGACCCAGTACTTC | CASSSRTGGLETQYF
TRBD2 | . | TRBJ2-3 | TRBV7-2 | TGTGCCAGCAGCTTAGCCTCTTCACTAGCGGGAGTGGCAGATACGCAGTATTTT | CASSLASSLAGVADTQYF
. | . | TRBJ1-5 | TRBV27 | TGTGCCAGCAGTTACACATCCAATCAGCCCCAGCATTTT | CASSYTSNQPQHF
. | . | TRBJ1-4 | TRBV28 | TGTGCCACCGCCCGGGCAGGGCCTAATGAAAAACTGTTTTTT | CATARAGPNEKLFF
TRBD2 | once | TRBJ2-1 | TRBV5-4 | TGTGCCAGCAGCATACTAGCGGGAGGTCGAAATGAGCAGTTCTTC | CASSILAGGRNEQFF
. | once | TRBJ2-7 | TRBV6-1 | TGTGCCAGCAGCCCCCAGGGGAGTTCCTTCTACGAGCAGTACTTC | CASSPQGSSFYEQYF
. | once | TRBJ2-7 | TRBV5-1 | TGCGCCAGCAGCTTCTCCGGGGACCCCTACGAGCAGTACTTC | CASSFSGDPYEQYF
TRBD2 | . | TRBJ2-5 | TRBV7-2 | TGTGCCAGCAGCTCCACACTAGCGGGATTCCAAGAGACCCAGTACTTC | CASSSTLAGFQETQYF